These T cell receptor beta chains were read from a single sample in a study of T cell repertoires in cytomegalovirus infection. Each CDR3 protein gets one entry after TCRdb re-called the reads with MiXCR. This table holds some 600,000 distinct CDR3 sequences, 24% found once. Sequencing was performed on CD8+ T cells from PBMCs. The source of these receptors is a human donor in good health (CMV status not recorded). Some clones in this sample may be carry-over from other donors' samples. The CDR3 runs from the conserved cysteine through the conserved F or W. D genes are given only for firm matches. The size entry is marked missing in some rows and otherwise reads once, few, many or a size class.

cdr3_length j_call d_call v_call clone_size cdr3_aa cdr3_nt
14 TRBJ1-5 TRBD1 TRBV6-4 few CASSEDRGRQPQHF TGTGCCAGCAGTGAAGACAGGGGTAGGCAGCCCCAGCATTTT
14 TRBJ2-7 . TRBV7-2 few CASSSGLLASEQYF TGTGCCAGCAGCTCCGGACTCCTCGCCTCCGAGCAGTACTTC
17 TRBJ1-1 . TRBV6-6 many CASSYSIGGHPDEEAFF TGTGCCAGCAGTTACTCAATCGGGGGTCATCCCGATGAAGAAGCTTTCTTT
16 TRBJ2-2 . TRBV24-1 many CATSDLGQTNTGELFF TGTGCCACCAGTGATTTGGGACAGACGAACACCGGGGAGCTGTTTTTT
15 TRBJ2-1 . TRBV7-2 many CASSLVGGPANEQFF TGTGCCAGCAGCTTAGTTGGCGGCCCGGCCAATGAGCAGTTCTTC
16 TRBJ2-5 TRBD2 TRBV28 few CASSSLAGAYQETQYF TGTGCCAGCAGTTCACTAGCGGGGGCGTACCAAGAGACCCAGTACTTC
14 TRBJ1-1 . TRBV6-5 . CASSILQVNTEAFF TGTGCCAGCAGTATTCTACAGGTGAACACTGAAGCTTTCTTT
16 TRBJ2-1 TRBD2 TRBV7-3 many CASSSRLAGGRNEQFF TGTGCCAGCAGCTCCCGACTAGCGGGGGGCCGCAATGAGCAGTTCTTC
18 TRBJ1-4 . TRBV6-6 . CASARVVTFDRTNEKLFF TGTGCCAGCGCCCGAGTCGTGACTTTCGATCGCACTAATGAAAAACTGTTTTTT
15 TRBJ1-1 . TRBV7-9 . CASSPTQGTRNEAFF TGTGCCAGCAGCCCGACCCAGGGGACAAGAAATGAAGCTTTCTTT
15 TRBJ2-5 . TRBV9 few CASSVEITAQETQYF TGTGCCAGCAGCGTAGAAATAACAGCCCAAGAGACCCAGTACTTC
16 TRBJ1-5 . TRBV28 few CASSPRPGKSNQPQHF TGTGCCAGCAGTCCCCGCCCCGGGAAGAGCAATCAGCCCCAGCATTTT
13 TRBJ1-1 . TRBV7-8 few CASSLGGWSEAFF TGTGCCAGCAGCCTCGGCGGGTGGTCTGAAGCTTTCTTT
16 TRBJ1-1 TRBD1 TRBV7-2 many CASSLGTGERNTEAFF TGTGCCAGCAGCTTGGGGACAGGGGAAAGGAACACTGAAGCTTTCTTT
17 TRBJ2-1 . TRBV18 . CASSLRTAAGYHNEQFF TGTGCCAGCTCACTCCGGACAGCCGCCGGTTATCACAATGAGCAGTTCTTC
11 TRBJ1-2 . TRBV7-9 . CASSSQGHYTF TGTGCCAGTAGCTCCCAAGGGCACTACACCTTC
13 TRBJ2-5 . TRBV28 . CASRKGQVETQYF TGTGCCAGCAGAAAGGGGCAGGTCGAGACCCAGTACTTC
15 TRBJ2-3 . TRBV29-1 . CSVEGVGKTGDTQYF TGCAGCGTTGAAGGGGTCGGGAAAACCGGGGATACGCAGTATTTT
13 TRBJ2-3 . TRBV7-9 few CASSWGPTDTQYF TGTGCCAGCAGCTGGGGACCGACAGATACGCAGTATTTT
13 TRBJ1-1 . TRBV7-6 many CASSREGNTEAFF TGTGCCAGCAGCAGGGAAGGGAACACTGAAGCTTTCTTT
14 TRBJ1-1 . TRBV5-6 . CASSFPAMNTEAFF TGTGCCAGCAGCTTTCCAGCGATGAACACTGAAGCTTTCTTT
15 TRBJ2-2 TRBD1 TRBV2 few CASPGTGGNTGELFF TGTGCCAGTCCCGGGACAGGGGGAAACACCGGGGAGCTGTTTTTT
15 TRBJ1-3 . TRBV27 . CTSSSGFRPGNTIYF TGTACCAGCAGTTCGGGCTTCCGACCAGGAAACACCATATATTTT
16 TRBJ2-2 . TRBV6-1 . CASSDLLVKDTGELFF TGTGCCAGCAGTGACCTCCTAGTAAAAGACACCGGGGAGCTGTTTTTT
16 TRBJ2-2 . TRBV5-1 few CASSLYREMNTGELFF TGCGCCAGCAGCTTGTATCGGGAAATGAACACCGGGGAGCTGTTTTTT
15 TRBJ2-3 TRBD1 TRBV6-5 . CASSYGAGGEDTQYF TGTGCCAGCAGTTACGGGGCAGGGGGCGAGGATACGCAGTATTTT
13 TRBJ1-2 . TRBV6-6 few CASRGPRIYGYTF TGTGCCAGCAGAGGGCCTCGGATCTATGGCTACACCTTC
13 TRBJ2-1 TRBD1 TRBV29-1 . CSVEGRGQGEQFF TGCAGCGTTGAGGGCAGGGGGCAAGGTGAGCAGTTCTTC
14 TRBJ1-3 . TRBV19 . CASSIFGPGNTIYF TGTGCCAGTAGTATTTTCGGGCCTGGAAACACCATATATTTT
12 TRBJ2-7 . TRBV27 few CASSSPDREQYF TGTGCCAGCAGTTCCCCGGACAGAGAGCAGTACTTC
15 TRBJ2-5 TRBD1 TRBV6-5 . CASSPGRGLEETQYF TGTGCCAGCAGTCCCGGCAGGGGGCTTGAGGAGACCCAGTACTTC
15 TRBJ1-2 . TRBV6-5 few CASSYFNGGEDGYTF TGTGCCAGCAGTTACTTTAATGGGGGCGAGGATGGCTACACCTTC
14 TRBJ1-1 . TRBV6-2/TRBV6-3 . CASCMQGFWTEAFF TGTGCCAGCTGTATGCAAGGGTTTTGGACTGAAGCTTTCTTT
12 TRBJ2-1 TRBD1 TRBV7-6 many CASSSDRNEQFF TGTGCCAGCAGCTCGGACAGGAATGAGCAGTTCTTC
15 TRBJ1-1 TRBD1 TRBV7-2 many CASSLRGTANTEAFF TGTGCCAGCAGCTTAAGGGGGACAGCGAACACTGAAGCTTTCTTT
13 TRBJ2-3 . TRBV4-1 . CASSQDRGSLQYF TGCGCCAGCAGCCAGGACCGGGGGAGCTTGCAGTATTTT
17 TRBJ1-5 TRBD1 TRBV11-3 many CASSPNAGGDSNQPQHF TGTGCCAGCAGCCCAAATGCAGGGGGCGATAGCAATCAGCCCCAGCATTTT
12 TRBJ1-1 . TRBV7-9 few CASSPVVAEAFF TGTGCCAGCAGCCCAGTCGTTGCTGAAGCTTTCTTT
15 TRBJ1-1 TRBD1 TRBV11-2 many CASSLTGPAYTEAFF TGTGCCAGCAGCTTGACAGGGCCCGCTTACACTGAAGCTTTCTTT
14 TRBJ2-1 TRBD1 TRBV29-1 once CSAPRTGSYNEQFF TGCAGCGCCCCCCGGACAGGGTCCTACAATGAGCAGTTCTTC
15 TRBJ2-1 . TRBV12-3/TRBV12-4 many CASSVYAGPDNEQFF TGTGCCAGCAGTGTATATGCGGGGCCAGACAATGAGCAGTTCTTC
15 TRBJ2-5 . TRBV4-1 few CASSQAHRSQETQYF TGCGCCAGCAGCCAAGCCCACAGAAGCCAAGAGACCCAGTACTTC
15 TRBJ2-3 TRBD2 TRBV6-6 . CASSPFAGGRDTQYF TGTGCCAGCAGCCCCTTCGCGGGGGGCAGGGACACGCAGTATTTT
13 TRBJ2-5 . TRBV7-2 many CASSTPLWETQYF TGTGCCAGCAGCACCCCTCTTTGGGAGACCCAGTACTTC
15 TRBJ1-5 TRBD1 TRBV5-1 . CASCFQGAANQPQHF TGCGCCAGCTGCTTTCAGGGGGCCGCCAATCAGCCCCAGCATTTT
16 TRBJ2-3 . TRBV6-1 . CASSEFIGTDTDTQYF TGTGCCAGCAGTGAATTTATTGGGACTGACACAGATACGCAGTATTTT
14 TRBJ1-1 . TRBV29-1 . CSVESSRQNTEAFF TGCAGCGTTGAAAGTTCCAGGCAGAACACTGAAGCTTTCTTT
15 TRBJ2-2 . TRBV28 many CASRLWGGNTGELFF TGTGCCAGCAGACTTTGGGGAGGAAACACCGGGGAGCTGTTTTTT